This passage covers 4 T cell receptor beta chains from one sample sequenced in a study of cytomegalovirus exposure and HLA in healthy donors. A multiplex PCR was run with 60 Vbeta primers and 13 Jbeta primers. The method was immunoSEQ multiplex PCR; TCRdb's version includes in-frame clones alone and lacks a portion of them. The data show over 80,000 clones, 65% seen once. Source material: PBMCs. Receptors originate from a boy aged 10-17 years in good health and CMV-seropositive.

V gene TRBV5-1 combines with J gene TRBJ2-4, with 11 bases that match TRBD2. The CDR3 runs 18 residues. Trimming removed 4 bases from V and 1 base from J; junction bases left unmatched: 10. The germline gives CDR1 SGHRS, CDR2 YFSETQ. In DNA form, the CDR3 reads TGCGCCAGCAGCAGCCGGGGTAGCGGGGGGGCCGCCAAAAACATTCAGTACTTC. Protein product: CASSSRGSGGAAKNIQYF.

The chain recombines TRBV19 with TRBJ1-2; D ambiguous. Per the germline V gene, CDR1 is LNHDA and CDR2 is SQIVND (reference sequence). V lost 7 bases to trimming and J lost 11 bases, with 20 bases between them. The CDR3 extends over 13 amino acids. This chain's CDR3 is CASKDAGDVRYTF. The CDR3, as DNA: TGTGCCAGTAAGGACGCCGGGGATGTGCGATACACCTTC.

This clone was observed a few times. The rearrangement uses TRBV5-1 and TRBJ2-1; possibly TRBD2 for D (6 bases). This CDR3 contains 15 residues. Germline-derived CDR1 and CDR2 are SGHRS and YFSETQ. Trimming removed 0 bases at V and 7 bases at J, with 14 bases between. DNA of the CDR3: TGCGCCAGCAGCTTGGGTCCGGGAGTATCTAATGAGCAGTTCTTC. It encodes CASSLGPGVSNEQFF.

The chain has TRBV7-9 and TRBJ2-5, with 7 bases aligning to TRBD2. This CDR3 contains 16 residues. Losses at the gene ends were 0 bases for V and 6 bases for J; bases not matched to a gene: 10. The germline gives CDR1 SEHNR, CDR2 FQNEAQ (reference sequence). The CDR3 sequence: CASSLAYLGRGKTQYF. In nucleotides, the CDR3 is TGTGCCAGCAGCTTAGCGTACCTGGGGCGGGGGAAGACCCAGTACTTC.